What follows is one T cell receptor beta chain and its context. Germline V gene lookup returns CDR1 KGHSH and CDR2 LQKENI. This CDR3 is 17 amino acids long. V was shortened by 2 bases and J by 3 bases, with 17 bases between the two germline ends. These data originate in a study of blood T cell repertoires in COVID-19. TCRdb's table, derived via immunoSEQ multiplex PCR, lists solely in-frame clones and lacks some. The sample has around 300,000 clones; about 83% are singletons. The participants were between roughly 18 and 89 years old and came from under 25 US areas. The sequence was obtained from a woman aged 40-49 years who had recovered from COVID-19. The sequencing sample was made of PBMCs or T cells enriched from blood (not recorded which). The chain links TRBV18 to TRBJ2-1; TRBD1 might be the D (6 bases). The CDR3 here is CASSPNLGARYYNEQFF. In DNA form, the CDR3 reads TGTGCCAGCTCACCAAATTTGGGGGCCCGATACTACAATGAGCAGTTCTTC.